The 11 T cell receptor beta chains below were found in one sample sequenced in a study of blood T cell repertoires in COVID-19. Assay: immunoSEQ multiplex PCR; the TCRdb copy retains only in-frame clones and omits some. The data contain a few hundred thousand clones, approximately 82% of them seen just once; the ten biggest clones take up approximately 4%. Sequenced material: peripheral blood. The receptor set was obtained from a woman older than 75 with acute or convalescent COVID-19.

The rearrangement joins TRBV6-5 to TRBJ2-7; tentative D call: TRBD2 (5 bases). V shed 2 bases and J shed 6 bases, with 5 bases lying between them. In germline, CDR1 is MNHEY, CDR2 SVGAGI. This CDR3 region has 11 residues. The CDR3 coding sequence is TGTGCCAGCAGTTACGGAGGCGAGCAGTACTTC. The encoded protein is CASSYGGEQYF.

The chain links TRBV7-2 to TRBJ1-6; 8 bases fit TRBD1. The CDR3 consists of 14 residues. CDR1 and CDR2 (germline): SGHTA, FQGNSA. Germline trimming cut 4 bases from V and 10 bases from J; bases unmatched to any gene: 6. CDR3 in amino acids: CASSSDRGGSPLHF. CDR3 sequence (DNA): TGTGCCAGCAGCTCTGACAGGGGAGGATCACCCCTCCACTTT.

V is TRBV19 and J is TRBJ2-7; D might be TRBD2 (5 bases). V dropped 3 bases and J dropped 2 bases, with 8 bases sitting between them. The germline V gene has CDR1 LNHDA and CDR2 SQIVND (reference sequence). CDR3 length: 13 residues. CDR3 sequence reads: CASSMSGPYEQYF. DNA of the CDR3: TGTGCCAGTAGTATGAGCGGACCCTACGAGCAGTACTTC.

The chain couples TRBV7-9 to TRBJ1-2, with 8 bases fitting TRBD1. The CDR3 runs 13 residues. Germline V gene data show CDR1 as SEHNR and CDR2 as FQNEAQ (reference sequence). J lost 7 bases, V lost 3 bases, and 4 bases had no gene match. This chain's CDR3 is CASSFPGGFGYTF. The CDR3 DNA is TGTGCCAGCAGCTTTCCAGGGGGCTTTGGCTACACCTTC.

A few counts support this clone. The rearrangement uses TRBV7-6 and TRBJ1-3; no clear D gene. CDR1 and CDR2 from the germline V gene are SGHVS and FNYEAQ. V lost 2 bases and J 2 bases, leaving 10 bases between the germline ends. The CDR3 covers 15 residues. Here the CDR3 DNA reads TGTGCCAGCAGCTTAAGAGGAGTTACTGGAAACACCATATATTTT. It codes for CASSLRGVTGNTIYF.

CDR3 region: CAISGGQGVVDTQYF. The CDR3 DNA reads TGTGCCATCAGTGGAGGACAGGGGGTCGTGGATACGCAGTATTTT. The genes are TRBV10-3 and TRBJ2-3; 10 nucleotides line up with TRBD1. After removal of 4 bases from V and 6 bases from J, the junction contained 7 bases not matched to a gene. The germline gives CDR1 ENHRY, CDR2 SYGVKD. The CDR3 covers 15 residues.

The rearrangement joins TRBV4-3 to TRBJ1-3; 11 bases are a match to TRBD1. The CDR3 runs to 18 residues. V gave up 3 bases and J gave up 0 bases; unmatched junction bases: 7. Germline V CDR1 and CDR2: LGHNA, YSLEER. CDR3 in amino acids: CASSQGQGGFSSGNTIYF. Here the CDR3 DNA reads TGCGCCAGCAGCCAGGGACAGGGGGGCTTTAGCTCTGGAAACACCATATATTTT.

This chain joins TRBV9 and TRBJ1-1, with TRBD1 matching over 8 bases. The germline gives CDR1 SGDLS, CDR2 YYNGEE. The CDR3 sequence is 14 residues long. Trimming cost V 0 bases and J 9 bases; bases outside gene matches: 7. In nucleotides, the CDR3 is TGTGCCAGCAGCGTAGGGCAGGGGGCGGAGAAAGCTTTCTTT. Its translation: CASSVGQGAEKAFF.

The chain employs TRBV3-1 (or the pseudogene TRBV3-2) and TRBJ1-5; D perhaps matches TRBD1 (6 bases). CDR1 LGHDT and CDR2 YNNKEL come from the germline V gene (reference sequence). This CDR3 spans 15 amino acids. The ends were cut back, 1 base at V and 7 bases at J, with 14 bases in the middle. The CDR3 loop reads CASSQGGRGGQPQHF. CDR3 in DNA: TGTGCCAGCAGCCAAGGGGGCAGGGGTGGACAGCCCCAGCATTTT.

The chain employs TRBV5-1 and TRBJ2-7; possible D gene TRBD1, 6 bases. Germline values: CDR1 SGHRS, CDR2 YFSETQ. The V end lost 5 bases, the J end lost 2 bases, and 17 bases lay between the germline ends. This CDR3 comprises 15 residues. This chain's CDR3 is CASRGAPGATYEQYF. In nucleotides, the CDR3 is TGCGCCAGCAGAGGAGCGCCAGGGGCCACCTACGAGCAGTACTTC.

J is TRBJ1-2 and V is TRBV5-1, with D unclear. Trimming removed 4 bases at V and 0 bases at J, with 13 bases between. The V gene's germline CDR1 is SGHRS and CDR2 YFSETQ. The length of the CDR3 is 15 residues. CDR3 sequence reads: CASSPERLTNYGYTF. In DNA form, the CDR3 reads TGCGCCAGCAGCCCGGAGAGGTTAACTAACTATGGCTACACCTTC. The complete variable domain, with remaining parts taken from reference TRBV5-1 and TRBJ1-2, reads KAGVTQTPRYLIKTRGQQVTLSCSPISGHRSVSWYQQTPGQGLQFLFEYFSETQRNKGNFPGRFSGRQFSNSRSEMNVSTLELGDSALYLCASSPERLTNYGYTFGSGTRLTVV.